One and the same sample provided the 31 T cell receptor beta chains below, sequenced in a study of cytomegalovirus exposure and HLA in healthy donors. In the PCR, 60 Vbeta and 13 Jbeta primers were used. The data were produced by immunoSEQ multiplex PCR, yet TCRdb's version contains in-frame clones alone and is incomplete. The table records approximately 150,000 clones, 60% to 80% of them present only once. Source material: PBMCs. The source is a male donor in good health and CMV-seronegative.

This clone was detected once. The J gene is TRBJ1-2, the V gene TRBV7-6, with 9 bases fitting TRBD1. The J segment lost 4 bases and the V segment lost 2 bases, leaving 8 bases of the junction unmatched. Looked up from germline, CDR1 is SGHVS and CDR2 is FNYEAQ. This CDR3 spans 16 amino acids. CDR3 in amino acids: CASSLNRQGVIYGYTF. As DNA, the CDR3 is TGTGCCAGCAGCTTAAATCGACAGGGGGTAATCTATGGCTACACCTTC.

This clone was seen a handful of times. This chain uses TRBV7-9 with TRBJ2-3; maybe TRBD2 (5 bases). The V and J ends lost 2 bases and 4 bases respectively, with 16 bases between them. Per the germline V gene, CDR1 is SEHNR and CDR2 is FQNEAQ (reference sequence). The CDR3 runs to 16 residues. CDR3 region: CASSLRGLSGSDTQYF. CDR3 coding DNA: TGTGCCAGCAGCTTACGGGGTTTAAGTGGATCAGATACGCAGTATTTT.

The chain is built from TRBV5-4 and TRBJ2-3; 8 nucleotides match TRBD2. CDR3 length: 14 amino acids. Germline trimming cut 4 bases from V and 2 bases from J; bases unmatched to any gene: 3. Germline V gives CDR1 SGHNT, CDR2 YYREEE (reference sequence). The CDR3 DNA follows: TGTGCCAGCAGCCTGACTAGCGCCACAGATACGCAGTATTTT. Translated, it gives CASSLTSATDTQYF.

The genes are TRBV7-9 and TRBJ2-1, with 9 bases lining up with TRBD1. The CDR3 extends over 15 amino acids. Germline V gene data show CDR1 as SEHNR and CDR2 as FQNEAQ (reference sequence). The junction had 5 bases not matched to a gene; V was cut back by 6 bases and J by 2 bases. The CDR3 region is CASSIQGATYNEQFF. In DNA form, the CDR3 reads TGTGCCAGCAGTATACAGGGGGCTACCTACAATGAGCAGTTCTTC. The variable domain in full, completed from reference TRBV7-9 and TRBJ2-1, reads DTGVSQNPRHKITKRGQNVTFRCDPISEHNRLYWYRQTLGQGPEFLTYFQNEAQLEKSRLLSDRFSAERPKGSFSTLEIQRTEQGDSAMYLCASSIQGATYNEQFFGPGTRLTVL.

The chain links TRBV18 to TRBJ1-2, with TRBD1 matching over 10 bases. In germline, CDR1 is KGHSH, CDR2 LQKENI. V shed 4 bases and J 3 bases; nucleotides not matched to a gene: 5. The CDR3 length is 15 residues. The CDR3 is CASSLGGQGDYGYTF. CDR3 DNA sequence: TGTGCCAGCTCACTGGGCGGACAGGGGGACTATGGCTACACCTTC. Full variable domain (missing parts from reference TRBV18 and TRBJ1-2): NAGVMQNPRHLVRRRGQEARLRCSPMKGHSHVYWYRQLPEEGLKFMVYLQKENIIDESGMPKERFSAEFPKEGPSILRIQQVVRGDSAAYFCASSLGGQGDYGYTFGSGTRLTVV.

The chain carries TRBV9 and TRBJ2-7, with D maybe TRBD1 (6 bases). This CDR3 is 14 amino acids long. The germline gives CDR1 SGDLS, CDR2 YYNGEE. V was shortened by 0 bases and J by 5 bases, with 12 bases between the two germline ends. CDR3 in DNA: TGTGCCAGCAGCGTAGCTCCGAACAGGGACGAGCAGTACTTC. Encoded protein: CASSVAPNRDEQYF.

This chain uses TRBV28 with TRBJ1-2; TRBD1 aligns across 8 bases. Losses at the gene ends were 6 bases for V and 0 bases for J; bases not matched to a gene: 12. CDR1 is MDHEN, CDR2 SYDVKM, per germline. CDR3 length: 17 amino acids. CDR3 amino acids: CASSSGTGPLANYGYTF. DNA of the CDR3: TGTGCCAGCAGCTCCGGGACAGGTCCACTAGCTAACTATGGCTACACCTTC.

The chain links TRBV5-6 to TRBJ1-6, with 7 bases identical to TRBD1. The CDR3 spans 16 residues. Germline V gene data show CDR1 as SGHDT and CDR2 as YYEEEE. V dropped 2 bases and J dropped 11; count of bases not matched to a gene: 13. CDR3 residues: CASSFTISRGIAPLHF. DNA for the CDR3: TGTGCCAGCAGCTTCACAATCTCCAGGGGGATCGCACCCCTCCACTTT.

The chain employs TRBV2 and TRBJ2-5, with D maybe TRBD2 (6 bases). The germline V gene has CDR1 SNHLY and CDR2 FYNNEI. The CDR3 consists of 15 residues. Between the trimmed V and J ends, which lost 1 base and 2 bases, there was a span of 11 bases. The DNA of the CDR3 is TGTGCCAGCAGTGAAGGTGGCCTAGCGCAAGAGACCCAGTACTTC. It translates to CASSEGGLAQETQYF.

In its sample, this clone was seen a few times. One end of the junction varies from germline; a read error may be responsible. J is TRBJ2-5 and V is TRBV15, with D possibly matching TRBD1 (7 bases). The CDR3 spans 14 residues. Looked up from germline, CDR1 is LNHNV and CDR2 is YYDKDF (reference sequence). The CDR3 region has the DNA TGTGCCACCAGCCCAGGGGGGTCATCAGAGGCCCAGTACTTC. This encodes CATSPGGSSEAQYF.

This chain connects TRBV4-3 to TRBJ2-1; 8 nucleotides agree with TRBD1. Germline values: CDR1 LGHNA, CDR2 YSLEER. The junction had 4 bases not matched to a gene; V was cut back by 1 base and J by 8 bases. The CDR3 has 14 amino acids. In nucleotides, the CDR3 is TGCGCCAGCAGCCAAGGGACAGGGAGAGATGAGCAGTTCTTC. Protein product: CASSQGTGRDEQFF.

The chain joins TRBV21-1 to TRBJ2-7; the table's D gene call, TRBD1, was not cross checked with the DNA. TRBV21-1 is annotated as a pseudogene. The CDR3 extends over 16 amino acids. The CDR3 protein is CASTKDRGLIPHEQYF. The CDR3 DNA sequence: TGTGCCAGCACTAAGGACAGGGGGCTAATTCCCCACGAGCAGTACTTC.

For the CDR3, the DNA is TGTGCCAGCAGCCAACGACAGGGGGGCAATCAGCCCCAGCATTTT. This encodes CASSQRQGGNQPQHF. The chain has TRBV2 and TRBJ1-5; 9 positions agree with TRBD1. The CDR3 has 15 residues. The J segment lost 2 bases and the V segment lost 6 bases, leaving 5 bases of the junction unmatched. Germline CDR1 SNHLY, CDR2 FYNNEI.

A few counts support this clone. CDR3 loop: CASSLDGGIAEAFF. The CDR3 coding sequence is TGCGCCAGCAGCTTGGATGGGGGCATCGCTGAAGCTTTCTTT. J is TRBJ1-1 and V is TRBV5-1; possibly TRBD1 for D (6 bases). Germline CDR1 SGHRS, CDR2 YFSETQ. This CDR3 region has 14 residues. Trimming took 0 bases from V and 6 from J, leaving 12 bases between them.

To note about this clone: One junction end does not reproduce the germline sequence, and a read error may be involved. The V call is TRBV29-1, the J call TRBJ1-2; D ambiguous. This CDR3 has 16 amino acids. Germline V gene data show CDR1 as SQVTM and CDR2 as ANQGSEA. The CDR3 DNA follows: TGCAGCGTGGAAGCTCGCGCTAATAAAGCTAACTATGGCTACACCTTC. It is translated as CSVEARANKANYGYTF.

This chain uses TRBV13 with TRBJ1-2, with a weak D call TRBD1 (5 bases). V shed 0 bases and J shed 1 base, with 18 bases lying between them. There are 18 residues in the CDR3. Germline V gives CDR1 PRHDT, CDR2 FYEKMQ (reference sequence). The CDR3 is CASSLGPSLLRDNYGYTF. CDR3 bases: TGTGCCAGCAGCTTAGGCCCGTCCCTACTCAGGGATAACTATGGCTACACCTTC.

This chain connects TRBV15 to TRBJ1-2; 10 nucleotides line up with TRBD1. The germline CDR1 and CDR2 sequences are LNHNV and YYDKDF (reference sequence). The CDR3 totals 14 residues. With 3 bases clipped from V and 5 bases from J, the junction kept 3 bases outside the gene matches. CDR3 loop: CATSRGTGVYGYTF. CDR3 nucleotide sequence: TGTGCCACCAGCAGGGGGACAGGGGTGTATGGCTACACCTTC.

This chain uses TRBV6-6 with TRBJ1-1; 7 bases align to TRBD1. J gave up 2 bases and V 2 bases, and 8 bases lay outside the gene matches. Germline values: CDR1 MNHNY, CDR2 SVGAGI (reference sequence). The CDR3 consists of 16 residues. CDR3 DNA: TGTGCCAGCAGTTACGGACGTTCAGGGGGAAACACTGAAGCTTTCTTT. Protein: CASSYGRSGGNTEAFF.

This clone appeared a few times. The chain uses TRBV4-1 and TRBJ1-5; 7 bases map to TRBD1. The germline CDR1 and CDR2 sequences are MGHRA and YSYEKL. The trim removed 4 bases at V and 6 bases at J, leaving 12 bases unmatched. The CDR3 is 16 residues long. CDR3 residues: CASSPSTGERRQPQHF. In DNA, the CDR3 is TGCGCCAGCAGCCCCTCCACAGGGGAGAGGCGTCAGCCCCAGCATTTT.

This clone was observed once. The chain links TRBV5-6 to TRBJ2-2; 9 nucleotides align to TRBD1. J lost 6 bases, V lost 4 bases, and 7 bases had no gene match. Germline V gene lookup returns CDR1 SGHDT and CDR2 YYEEEE. The CDR3 is 15 residues long. The CDR3 sequence is CASSLGDRASGELFF. DNA for the CDR3: TGTGCCAGCAGCCTGGGGGACAGGGCGTCCGGGGAGCTGTTTTTT. Based on the CDR3 plus reference TRBV5-6 and TRBJ2-2, the full variable domain is DAGVTQSPTHLIKTRGQQVTLRCSPKSGHDTVSWYQQALGQGPQFIFQYYEEEERQRGNFPDRFSGHQFPNYSSELNVNALLLGDSALYLCASSLGDRASGELFFGEGSRLTVL.

V and J are TRBV7-7 and TRBJ2-5; D perhaps matches TRBD2 (6 bases). This CDR3 has 14 residues. Germline V gives CDR1 SSHAT, CDR2 FNYEAQ (reference sequence). The V end lost 5 bases, the J end lost 5 bases, and 15 bases lay between the germline ends. The CDR3 nucleotides are TGTGCCAGCAGCGCTCGACTGGAGGGGGAGACCCAGTACTTC. This codes for CASSARLEGETQYF. Supplemented by reference TRBV7-7 and TRBJ2-5, the full variable domain reads GAGVSQSPRYKVTKRGQDVTLRCDPISSHATLYWYQQALGQGPEFLTYFNYEAQPDKSGLPSDRFSAERPEGSISTLTIQRTEQRDSAMYRCASSARLEGETQYFGPGTRLLVL.

The rearrangement joins TRBV9 to TRBJ1-3; the D gene is possibly TRBD1 (5 bases). CDR3 size: 15 residues. Trimming took off 6 bases at V and 4 bases at J, with 17 bases between the two ends. Per germline, CDR1 SGDLS and CDR2 YYNGEE. This CDR3 is CASTATGSRGNTIYF. The CDR3 DNA follows: TGTGCCAGCACCGCCACAGGTTCTCGGGGAAACACCATATATTTT.

CDR3 protein: CASSVRDRATGELFF. The CDR3 DNA sequence: TGTGCCAGCAGCGTGCGGGACAGGGCCACCGGGGAGCTGTTTTTT. This chain uses TRBV9 with TRBJ2-2, with 9 bases aligning to TRBD1. Germline V gives CDR1 SGDLS, CDR2 YYNGEE. CDR3 size: 15 residues. Trimming cost V 2 bases and J 4 bases; bases outside gene matches: 3.

This clone was seen only a few times. V is TRBV6-1 and J is TRBJ2-2; 8 bases align to TRBD2. The ends lost 1 base at V and 5 bases at J; junction bases unmatched: 3. CDR1 is MNHNS and CDR2 is SASEGT in the germline V gene. The CDR3 extends over 15 amino acids. In nucleotides, the CDR3 is TGTGCCAGCAGTGAAGGTAGCGGGACGACCGGGGAGCTGTTTTTT. Translation: CASSEGSGTTGELFF.

The chain recombines TRBV11-2 with TRBJ1-1; 7 positions match TRBD1. Losses at the gene ends were 3 bases for V and 1 base for J; bases not matched to a gene: 8. Looked up from germline, CDR1 is SGHAT and CDR2 is FQNNGV. The CDR3 covers 16 residues. The CDR3 sequence: CASSFSGTARNTEAFF. The CDR3 coding sequence is TGTGCCAGCAGCTTCTCAGGGACAGCCAGGAACACTGAAGCTTTCTTT.

This clone was seen just once. CDR3 loop: CASSYRAGTYNEQFF. CDR3 bases: TGTGCCAGCAGTTACCGAGCGGGGACCTACAATGAGCAGTTCTTC. V usage is TRBV6-5 and J usage is TRBJ2-1; 7 nucleotides agree with TRBD2. Trimming at V came to 2 bases and at J to 2 bases, leaving 3 bases not matched to a gene. The CDR3 covers 15 residues. Per the germline V gene, CDR1 is MNHEY and CDR2 is SVGAGI.

Written as DNA, the CDR3 is TGTGCCAGCAGTTACGGGGGAGGCTACACCTTC. Translated: CASSYGGGYTF. The gene calls are TRBV6-1 and TRBJ1-2, with D possibly TRBD1 on 5 matching bases. Trimming pared 5 bases from V and 8 bases from J, leaving 9 bases between. The germline gives CDR1 MNHNS, CDR2 SASEGT. The CDR3 is 11 amino acids.

This chain joins TRBV27 and TRBJ2-1, with 9 bases aligning to TRBD1. The CDR3 is 16 residues long. V dropped 5 bases and J dropped 0; count of bases not matched to a gene: 5. In germline, CDR1 is MNHEY, CDR2 SMNVEV (reference sequence). In DNA form, the CDR3 reads TGTGCCAGCAGTCCCCGGACAGGGGCCTCCTACAATGAGCAGTTCTTC. Its translation is CASSPRTGASYNEQFF.

Points on this clone: The germline gene is not matched at one end of the junction; a read error may be the cause. The V call is TRBV18, the J call TRBJ1-2; no firm D call. The germline gives CDR1 KGHSH, CDR2 LQKENI. This CDR3 is built from 13 residues. The CDR3: CASSPTDNYDYTF. The DNA of the CDR3 is TGTGCCAGCTCACCTACGGATAACTATGACTACACCTTC.

The chain is built from TRBV4-3 and TRBJ2-2; TRBD2 matches 12 bases. This CDR3 region has 16 residues. CDR1 and CDR2 from the germline V gene are LGHNA and YSLEER. Trimming removed 1 base from V and 4 bases from J; junction bases left unmatched: 1. CDR3 nucleotide sequence: TGCGCCAGCAGCCAAGGACTAGCGGGGGTCACCGGGGAGCTGTTTTTT. Translating gives CASSQGLAGVTGELFF.

A note on this clone: At one end, the junction sequence differs from germline, possibly due to a read error. The chain links TRBV6-4 to TRBJ2-7; TRBD1 agrees at 9 bases. Germline V gene lookup returns CDR1 MRHNA and CDR2 SNTAGT. The CDR3 loop spans 16 amino acids. The CDR3 bases are TGTGCCAGCAGTGCGACCCGGGACAGGGTCTCCCACGAGCAGTACTTC. This gives the protein CASSATRDRVSHEQYF.